The clone carrying this T cell receptor (beta chain) appeared a single time. The antigen remains unidentified. Germline V gene lookup returns CDR1 MDHEN and CDR2 SYDVKM. This CDR3 has 14 residues. With 6 bases removed from V and 7 bases from J, the gap between germline ends came to 13 bases. The sample is drawn from a study of cytomegalovirus exposure and HLA in healthy donors. Study-level results: For most TCR beta V segments, an earlier analysis put the productive rate at about 87% or about 30% of the time. Per published accounts, TCR beta sequences correctly predicted the HLA-A and HLA-B alleles of most subjects.

PCR involved 60 Vbeta and 13 Jbeta primers. Sequenced by immunoSEQ multiplex PCR; TCRdb stores in-frame clones only, minus some. Of 150,000 to 200,000 clones listed, 75% to 80% were seen once; the top ten hold 11% to 15%. This receptor was taken from a woman in her 30s in good health and CMV-seropositive. Sequencing input: PBMCs. The V gene is TRBV28, the J gene TRBJ1-6; D perhaps matches TRBD1 (6 bases). The CDR3 DNA reads as TGTGCCAGCAGGCCAGGGGTTTGGAATTCACCCCTCCACTTT. Translated, it gives CASRPGVWNSPLHF. Variable domain in full (rest from reference TRBV28 and TRBJ1-6): DVKVTQSSRYLVKRTGEKVFLECVQDMDHENMFWYRQDPGLGLRLIYFSYDVKMKEKGDIPEGYSVSREKKERFSLILESASTNQTSMYLCASRPGVWNSPLHFGNGTRLTVT.